The present T cell receptor (beta chain) was sequenced within a study of T cells after yellow fever vaccination. Points from the study as a whole: Abundant bulk-derived clonotypes could contaminate FACS-sorted repertoires. Some clonotypes, a small share, were shared between CD4 and CD8 compartments. Among primary-vaccination clones, most reappeared after the booster, at 95% to 96% for CD4 and more than 75% for CD8.

This clonotype was observed a handful of times. Its antigen is undetermined. 5'RACE template switching produced TCR cDNA carrying a universal primer site and UMIs. Using its own MiXCR run on the 5' RACE reads, TCRdb lists one record per CDR3 protein. The sample lists about 140,000 distinct CDR3 sequences, more than 6.5% occurring once. This CDR3 is 14 amino acids long. In germline, CDR1 is KGHSH, CDR2 LQKENI. The V and J ends lost 2 bases and 2 bases respectively, with 6 bases between them. V usage is TRBV18 and J usage is TRBJ1-4; no firm D call. Material: CD4+ T cells sorted from PBMCs, obtained 10 days after the yellow fever booster vaccination. The sequence derives from a man younger than 45 who received the YFV17D yellow fever vaccine. The CDR3 DNA reads as TGTGCCAGCTCACCAACTCGGACTAATGAAAAACTGTTTTTT. Translation: CASSPTRTNEKLFF.